The clone carrying this TCR beta chain turned up a few times. The CDR3 runs to 13 residues. V was cut by 4 bases and J by 3 bases, with 9 bases left in between. The entry originates in a study of blood T cell repertoires in COVID-19. Overall study: In each case, the material was cDNA or gDNA derived from T cells, B-cell-depleted T cells, or PBMCs.

Measured with immunoSEQ multiplex PCR; TCRdb has only the in-frame clones, and not every one. The profile shows around 67,000 clones, approximately 82% of them singletons. Sequenced: peripheral blood. This sequence joins TRBV12-3 or TRBV12-4 and TRBJ1-1; D is unclear. The source is a man older than 75 with active COVID-19. CDR3 DNA: TGTGCCAGCAGTTCTGGGCTGCACACTGAAGCTTTCTTT. It codes for CASSSGLHTEAFF.